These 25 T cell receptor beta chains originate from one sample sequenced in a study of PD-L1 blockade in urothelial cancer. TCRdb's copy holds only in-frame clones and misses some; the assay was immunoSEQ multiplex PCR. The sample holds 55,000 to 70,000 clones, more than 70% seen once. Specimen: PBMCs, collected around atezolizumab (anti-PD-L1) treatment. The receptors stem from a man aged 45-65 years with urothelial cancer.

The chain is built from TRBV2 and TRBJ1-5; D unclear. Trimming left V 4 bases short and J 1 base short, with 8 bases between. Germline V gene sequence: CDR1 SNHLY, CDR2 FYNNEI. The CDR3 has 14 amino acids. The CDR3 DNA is TGTGCCAGCAGTGTAGACTCCAGCAATCAGCCCCAGCATTTT. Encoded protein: CASSVDSSNQPQHF.

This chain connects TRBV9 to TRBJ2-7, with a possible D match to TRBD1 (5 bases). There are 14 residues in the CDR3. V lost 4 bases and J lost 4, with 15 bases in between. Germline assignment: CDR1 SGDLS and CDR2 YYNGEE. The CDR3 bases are TGTGCCAGCAGCCGGCAACAGGAATTTTACGAGCAGTACTTC. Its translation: CASSRQQEFYEQYF.

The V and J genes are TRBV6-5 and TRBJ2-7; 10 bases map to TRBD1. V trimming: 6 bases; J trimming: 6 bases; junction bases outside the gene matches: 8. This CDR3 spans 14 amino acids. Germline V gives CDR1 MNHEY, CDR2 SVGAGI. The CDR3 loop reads CASRTRQGAGEQYF. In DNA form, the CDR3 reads TGTGCCAGCAGAACACGACAGGGGGCAGGCGAGCAGTACTTC.

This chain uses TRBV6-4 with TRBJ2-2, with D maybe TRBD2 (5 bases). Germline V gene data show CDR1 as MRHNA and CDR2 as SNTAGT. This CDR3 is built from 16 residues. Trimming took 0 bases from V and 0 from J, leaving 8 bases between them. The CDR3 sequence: CASSDSRGPNTGELFF. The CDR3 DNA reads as TGTGCCAGCAGTGACTCGAGAGGGCCGAACACCGGGGAGCTGTTTTTT.

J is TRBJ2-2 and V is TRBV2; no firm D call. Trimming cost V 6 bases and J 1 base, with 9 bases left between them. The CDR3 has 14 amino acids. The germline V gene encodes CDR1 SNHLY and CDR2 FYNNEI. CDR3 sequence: CASRETLNTGELFF. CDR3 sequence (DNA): TGTGCCAGCAGGGAGACTCTGAACACCGGGGAGCTGTTTTTT.

The CDR3 nucleotides are TGTGCCAGCAGCTTCGACAGTAGTAGCAATCAGCCCCAGCATTTT. Its translation: CASSFDSSSNQPQHF. The rearrangement uses TRBV7-2 and TRBJ1-5; perhaps TRBD1 as D (5 bases). CDR1 is SGHTA, CDR2 FQGNSA, per germline. The V gene lost 3 bases and the J gene lost 0 bases, with 9 bases spanning the gap. There are 15 residues in the CDR3. Based on the CDR3 plus reference TRBV7-2 and TRBJ1-5, the full variable domain is GAGVSQSPSNKVTEKGKDVELRCDPISGHTALYWYRQSLGQGLEFLIYFQGNSAPDKSGLPSDRFSAERTGGSVSTLTIQRTQQEDSAVYLCASSFDSSSNQPQHFGDGTRLSIL.

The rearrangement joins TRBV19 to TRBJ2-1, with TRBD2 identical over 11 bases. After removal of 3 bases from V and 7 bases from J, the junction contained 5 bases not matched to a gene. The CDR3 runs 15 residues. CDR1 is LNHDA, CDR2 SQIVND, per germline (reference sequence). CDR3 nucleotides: TGTGCCAGTAGTATTACTAGCGGGAGTCCAAATGAGCAGTTCTTC. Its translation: CASSITSGSPNEQFF.

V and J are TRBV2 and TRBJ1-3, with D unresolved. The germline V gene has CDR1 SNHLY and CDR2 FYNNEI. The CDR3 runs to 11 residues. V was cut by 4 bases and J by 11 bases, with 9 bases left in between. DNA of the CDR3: TGTGCCAGCAGTGTTCAGGCGTCCATATATTTT. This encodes CASSVQASIYF. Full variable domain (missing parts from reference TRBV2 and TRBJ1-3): EPEVTQTPSHQVTQMGQEVILRCVPISNHLYFYWYRQILGQKVEFLVSFYNNEISEKSEIFDDQFSVERPDGSNFTLKIRSTKLEDSAMYFCASSVQASIYFGEGSWLTVV.

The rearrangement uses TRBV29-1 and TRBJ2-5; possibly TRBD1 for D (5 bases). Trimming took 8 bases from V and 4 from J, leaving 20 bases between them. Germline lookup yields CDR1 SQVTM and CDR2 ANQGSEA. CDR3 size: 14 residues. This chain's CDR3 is CSSLYKGWGETQYF. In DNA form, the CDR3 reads TGCAGCTCTCTCTATAAGGGGTGGGGAGAGACCCAGTACTTC.

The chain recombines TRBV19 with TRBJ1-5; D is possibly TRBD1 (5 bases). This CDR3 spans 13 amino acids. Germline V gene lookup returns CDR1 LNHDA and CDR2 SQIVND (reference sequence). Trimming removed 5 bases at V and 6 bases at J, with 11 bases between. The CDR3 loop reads CASSDQGGQPQHF. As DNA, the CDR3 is TGTGCCAGTAGTGACCAGGGAGGTCAGCCCCAGCATTTT.

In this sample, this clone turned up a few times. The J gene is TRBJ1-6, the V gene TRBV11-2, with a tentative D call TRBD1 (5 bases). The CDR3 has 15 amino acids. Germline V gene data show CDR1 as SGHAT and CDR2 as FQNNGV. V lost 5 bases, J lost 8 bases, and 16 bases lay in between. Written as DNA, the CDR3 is TGTGCCAGCAGCGCTCCACTTGGGGGGTATTCACCCCTCCACTTT. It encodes CASSAPLGGYSPLHF. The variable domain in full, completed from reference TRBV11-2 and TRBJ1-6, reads EAGVAQSPRYKIIEKRQSVAFWCNPISGHATLYWYQQILGQGPKLLIQFQNNGVVDDSQLPKDRFSAERLKGVDSTLKIQPAKLEDSAVYLCASSAPLGGYSPLHFGNGTRLTVT.

CDR3 nucleotide sequence: TGTGCCAGCAGCTTGGGGGGTAGCGCGGGTCCCAATGAGCAGTTCTTC. Protein: CASSLGGSAGPNEQFF. This chain connects TRBV5-4 to TRBJ2-1; a possible D gene is TRBD2 (5 bases). With 0 bases removed from V and 6 bases from J, the gap between germline ends came to 16 bases. The V gene's germline CDR1 is SGHNT and CDR2 YYREEE (reference sequence). The CDR3 loop spans 16 amino acids.

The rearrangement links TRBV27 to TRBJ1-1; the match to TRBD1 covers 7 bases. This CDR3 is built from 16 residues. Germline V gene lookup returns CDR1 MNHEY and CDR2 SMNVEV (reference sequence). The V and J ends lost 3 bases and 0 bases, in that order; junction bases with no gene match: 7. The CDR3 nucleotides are TGTGCCAGCAGTTTTTCTGGGACAGCAGTGAACACTGAAGCTTTCTTT. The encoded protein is CASSFSGTAVNTEAFF.

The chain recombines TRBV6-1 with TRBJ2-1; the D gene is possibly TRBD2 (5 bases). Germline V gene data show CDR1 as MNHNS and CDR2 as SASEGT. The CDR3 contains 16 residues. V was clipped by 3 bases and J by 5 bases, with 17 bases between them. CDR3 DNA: TGTGCCAGCAGTGACGCTTTATCGGGAACTCACAATGAGCAGTTCTTC. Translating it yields CASSDALSGTHNEQFF.

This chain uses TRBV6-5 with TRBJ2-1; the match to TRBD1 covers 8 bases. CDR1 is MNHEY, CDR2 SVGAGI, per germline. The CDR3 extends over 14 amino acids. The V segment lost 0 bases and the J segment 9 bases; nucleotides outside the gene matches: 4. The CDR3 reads CASSYSRGPGEQFF. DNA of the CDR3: TGTGCCAGCAGTTACTCCAGGGGGCCAGGTGAGCAGTTCTTC.

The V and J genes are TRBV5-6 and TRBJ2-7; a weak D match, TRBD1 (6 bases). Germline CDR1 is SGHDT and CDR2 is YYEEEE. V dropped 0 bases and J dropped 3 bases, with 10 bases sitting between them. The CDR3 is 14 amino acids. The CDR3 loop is CASSLVRTDYEQYF. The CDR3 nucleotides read TGTGCCAGCAGCTTGGTTCGGACAGACTACGAGCAGTACTTC. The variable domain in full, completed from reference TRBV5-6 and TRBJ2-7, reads DAGVTQSPTHLIKTRGQQVTLRCSPKSGHDTVSWYQQALGQGPQFIFQYYEEEERQRGNFPDRFSGHQFPNYSSELNVNALLLGDSALYLCASSLVRTDYEQYFGPGTRLTVT.

CDR3 residues: CASSEAGLAGHTDTQYF. The CDR3 coding sequence is TGTGCCAGCAGTGAAGCGGGACTAGCGGGACACACAGATACGCAGTATTTT. The chain uses TRBV6-1 and TRBJ2-3; 13 positions agree with TRBD2. With V trimmed by 0 bases and J by 2 bases, 2 bases remained unmatched. The germline V gene has CDR1 MNHNS and CDR2 SASEGT. The CDR3 contains 17 residues.

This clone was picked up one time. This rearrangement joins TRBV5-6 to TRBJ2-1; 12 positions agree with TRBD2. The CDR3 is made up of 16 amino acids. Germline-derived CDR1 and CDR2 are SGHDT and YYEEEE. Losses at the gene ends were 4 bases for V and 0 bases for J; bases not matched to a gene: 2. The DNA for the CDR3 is TGTGCCAGCAGCAGGACTAGCGGGGTCTCCTACAATGAGCAGTTCTTC. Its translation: CASSRTSGVSYNEQFF.

Here the CDR3 DNA reads TGTGCCAGCAGTGACGCCAGGGGGGATGGCTACACCTTC. Translation gives CASSDARGDGYTF. The V gene is TRBV6-4, the J gene TRBJ1-2, with 7 bases fitting TRBD1. After removal of 2 bases from V and 6 bases from J, the junction contained 3 bases not matched to a gene. CDR1 is MRHNA and CDR2 is SNTAGT in the germline V gene. CDR3 length: 13 residues.

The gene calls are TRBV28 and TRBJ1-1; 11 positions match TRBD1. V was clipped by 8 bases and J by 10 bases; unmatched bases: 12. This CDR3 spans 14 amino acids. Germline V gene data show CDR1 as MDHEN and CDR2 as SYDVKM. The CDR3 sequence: CASAPGQGVRGAFF. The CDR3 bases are TGTGCCAGCGCACCGGGACAGGGGGTCAGGGGAGCTTTCTTT.

CDR3 sequence reads: CSVEMGTGLYEQYF. The DNA for the CDR3 is TGCAGCGTTGAAATGGGGACAGGCCTCTACGAGCAGTACTTC. The chain is built from TRBV29-1 and TRBJ2-7; TRBD1 matches at 8 bases. CDR1 and CDR2 (germline): SQVTM, ANQGSEA. This CDR3 comprises 14 residues. The V gene end was trimmed by 2 bases and the J gene end by 3 bases; junction bases not matched to a gene: 6.

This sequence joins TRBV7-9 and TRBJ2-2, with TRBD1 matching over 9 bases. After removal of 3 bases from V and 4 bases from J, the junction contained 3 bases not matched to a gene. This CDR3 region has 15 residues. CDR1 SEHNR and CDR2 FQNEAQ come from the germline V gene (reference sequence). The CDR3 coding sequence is TGTGCCAGCAGCTTGGGACAGGGTAGCACCGGGGAGCTGTTTTTT. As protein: CASSLGQGSTGELFF.

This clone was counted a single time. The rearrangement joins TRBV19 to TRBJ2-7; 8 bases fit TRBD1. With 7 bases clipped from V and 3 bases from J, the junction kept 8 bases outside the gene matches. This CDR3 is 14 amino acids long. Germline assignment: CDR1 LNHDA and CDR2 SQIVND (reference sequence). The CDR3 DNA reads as TGTGCCAGTACCAAAGGACAGGGCGTCTACGAGCAGTACTTC. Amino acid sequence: CASTKGQGVYEQYF.

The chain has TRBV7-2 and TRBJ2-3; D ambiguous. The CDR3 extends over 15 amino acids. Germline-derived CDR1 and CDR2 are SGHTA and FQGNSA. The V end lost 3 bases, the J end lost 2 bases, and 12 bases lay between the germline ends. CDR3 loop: CASSFRAHDTDTQYF. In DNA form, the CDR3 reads TGTGCCAGCAGCTTCCGAGCGCACGACACAGATACGCAGTATTTT.

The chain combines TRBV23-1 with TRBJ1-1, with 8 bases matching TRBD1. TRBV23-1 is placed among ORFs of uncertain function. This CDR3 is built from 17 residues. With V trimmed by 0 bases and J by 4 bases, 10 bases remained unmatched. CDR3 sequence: CASSQSNLGQGPTEAFF. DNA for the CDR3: TGCGCCAGCAGTCAATCGAACTTAGGACAGGGCCCCACTGAAGCTTTCTTT.